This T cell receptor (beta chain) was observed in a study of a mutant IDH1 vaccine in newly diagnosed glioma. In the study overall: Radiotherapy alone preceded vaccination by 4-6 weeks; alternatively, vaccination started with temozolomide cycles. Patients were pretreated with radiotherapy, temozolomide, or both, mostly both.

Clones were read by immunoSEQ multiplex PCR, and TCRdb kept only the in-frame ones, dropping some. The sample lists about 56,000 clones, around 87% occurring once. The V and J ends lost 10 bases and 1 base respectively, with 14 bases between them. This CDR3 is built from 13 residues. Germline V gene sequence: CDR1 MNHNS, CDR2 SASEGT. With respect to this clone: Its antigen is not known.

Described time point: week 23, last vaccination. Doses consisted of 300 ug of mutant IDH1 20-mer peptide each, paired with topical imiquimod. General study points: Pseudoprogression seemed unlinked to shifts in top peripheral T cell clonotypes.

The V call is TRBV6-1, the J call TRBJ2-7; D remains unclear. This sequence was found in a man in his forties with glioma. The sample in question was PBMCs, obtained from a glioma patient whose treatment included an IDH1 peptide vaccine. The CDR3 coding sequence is TGTGCCACCACCCGACTGGGGTCCTACGAGCAGTACTTC. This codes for CATTRLGSYEQYF.